The entry below gives a single T cell receptor beta chain sequence along with its context. The antigen remains unidentified. This sample is drawn from a study of T cell repertoires in cytomegalovirus infection. For the study at large: In the study, CMV epitopes included recently identified HLA-C-restricted and well-studied HLA-B-restricted ones. Indications came from public TCR beta signatures; they pointed to CMV infection and to a matching HLA type. Study-wide points: Public TCR beta family frequency separated CMV-and-HLA carriers, including in an independent cohort.

TCRdb used MiXCR to reprocess the reads, holding one entry per CDR3 protein. In the table there are about 69,000 distinct CDR3 sequences, more than 25% of which are singletons. Germline V lookup: CDR1 SGHRS, CDR2 YFSETQ. This CDR3 comprises 14 residues. Trimming pared 0 bases from V and 1 base from J, leaving 2 bases between. This TCR came from a human donor in good health (CMV status not recorded). Some clones in this sample may be carry-over from other donors' samples. Sample: CD8+ T cells from cultured PBMCs, taken from culture after CMV antigen stimulation. This chain joins TRBV5-1 and TRBJ2-6; D ambiguous. This chain's CDR3 is CASSLGSGANVLTF. In nucleotides, the CDR3 is TGCGCCAGCAGCTTGGGGTCTGGGGCCAACGTCCTGACTTTC.